The 9 T cell receptor beta chains below all came from one sample that was sequenced in a study of cytomegalovirus exposure and HLA in healthy donors. The PCR had 60 Vbeta and 13 Jbeta primers. Using immunoSEQ multiplex PCR, the repertoire was profiled, and TCRdb retains in-frame clones only, with some absent. Its table lists 50,000 to 70,000 clones. The sequencing sample was made of PBMCs. Source of these receptors: a man aged 50-60 years in good health and CMV-seropositive.

The J gene is TRBJ1-2, the V gene TRBV4-1, with 8 bases matching TRBD1. This CDR3 spans 16 amino acids. The V and J ends lost 4 bases and 2 bases, in that order; junction bases with no gene match: 9. Germline V gene lookup returns CDR1 MGHRA and CDR2 YSYEKL. CDR3 in DNA: TGCGCCAGCAGCCCTGGACAGGGTGAGCTGAACTATGGCTACACCTTC. This codes for CASSPGQGELNYGYTF.

The chain has TRBV18 and TRBJ1-4; D possibly corresponds to TRBD1 (5 bases). This CDR3 comprises 14 residues. Looked up from germline, CDR1 is KGHSH and CDR2 is LQKENI. The germline V and J ends were trimmed by 4 bases and 8 bases, with 14 bases remaining between them. In DNA form, the CDR3 reads TGTGCCAGCTCACGGGACTATAACTCGGAAAAACTGTTTTTT. As protein: CASSRDYNSEKLFF. The full variable domain, with the rest looked up from reference TRBV18 and TRBJ1-4, is NAGVMQNPRHLVRRRGQEARLRCSPMKGHSHVYWYRQLPEEGLKFMVYLQKENIIDESGMPKERFSAEFPKEGPSILRIQQVVRGDSAAYFCASSRDYNSEKLFFGSGTQLSVL.

This chain connects TRBV7-3 to TRBJ1-1; 8 bases map to TRBD1. The CDR3 has 13 residues. The V gene's germline CDR1 is SGHTA and CDR2 FQGTGA. V shed 5 bases and J 5 bases; nucleotides not matched to a gene: 4. CDR3 in amino acids: CASSQTGATEAFF. CDR3 sequence (DNA): TGTGCCAGCAGCCAGACAGGGGCGACTGAAGCTTTCTTT.

The rearrangement uses TRBV10-3 and TRBJ1-2; 9 nucleotides agree with TRBD1. There are 15 residues in the CDR3. J lost 7 bases, V lost 5 bases, and 11 bases had no gene match. Germline CDR1 ENHRY, CDR2 SYGVKD. CDR3 amino acids: CAISPTGGAVSGYTF. The DNA of the CDR3 is TGTGCCATCAGTCCTACAGGGGGCGCCGTTAGTGGCTACACCTTC.

CDR3 coding DNA: TGTGCCAGCAGTCCCGGGACAGGGATTGATACGCAGTATTTT. It translates to CASSPGTGIDTQYF. The chain is built from TRBV9 and TRBJ2-3; 9 bases fit TRBD1. This CDR3 is 14 amino acids long. The germline gives CDR1 SGDLS, CDR2 YYNGEE. Trimming took 5 bases from V and 6 from J; bases not matched to a gene: 7.

The chain is built from TRBV13 and TRBJ2-2; the match to TRBD2 covers 9 bases. Trimming took 4 bases from V and 2 from J; bases not matched to a gene: 8. The germline CDR1 and CDR2 sequences are PRHDT and FYEKMQ (reference sequence). CDR3 length: 17 amino acids. CDR3 loop: CASSSRGLARNTGELFF. CDR3 nucleotides: TGTGCCAGCAGCTCACGGGGACTAGCCCGAAACACCGGGGAGCTGTTTTTT.

The chain uses TRBV5-4 and TRBJ2-4; a possible D gene is TRBD2 (6 bases). The germline V gene has CDR1 SGHNT and CDR2 YYREEE (reference sequence). V was trimmed by 3 bases and J by 5 bases, leaving 15 bases between them. The CDR3 sequence is 15 residues long. The CDR3 spells CASSSRRDLQNIQYF. DNA of the CDR3: TGTGCCAGCAGCTCTAGGAGGGACCTTCAAAACATTCAGTACTTC.

The chain couples TRBV6-5 to TRBJ2-2; 8 bases are a match to TRBD2. In germline, CDR1 is MNHEY, CDR2 SVGAGI. The V segment lost 0 bases and the J segment 7 bases; nucleotides outside the gene matches: 7. This CDR3 has 16 residues. DNA for the CDR3: TGTGCCAGCAGTTACTCGACGGGAGGGCCGGTCGGGGAGCTGTTTTTT. As protein: CASSYSTGGPVGELFF.

J is TRBJ2-2 and V is TRBV5-5, with D tentatively TRBD1 (5 bases). The CDR3 has 15 residues. The germline V and J ends were trimmed by 4 bases and 5 bases, with 15 bases remaining between them. Looked up from germline, CDR1 is SGHKS and CDR2 is YYEKEE (reference sequence). The CDR3, as DNA: TGTGCCAGCAGCCCCGAAGGGGCGCAGACCGGGGAGCTGTTTTTT. The encoded protein is CASSPEGAQTGELFF.